The clone carrying this T cell receptor beta chain has more than one count but fewer than ten. Every bit of the isolated RNA underwent reverse transcription, so sequencing read expressed TCRB transcripts. The protocol was immunoSEQ multiplex PCR, while the TCRdb copy is restricted to in-frame clones and leaves out a portion. The sample consists of about half a million clones, 11% of them appearing once. These data are taken from a study of beta chain features in type 1 diabetes. The CDR3 loop spans 14 amino acids. The V gene's germline CDR1 is SGHTA and CDR2 FQGNSA. V dropped 6 bases and J dropped 8; count of bases not matched to a gene: 9.

This rearrangement joins TRBV7-2 to TRBJ2-1; 8 bases align to TRBD1. Sequenced material: naive CD4+ T cells from blood. This clonotype was sampled from a woman aged 18-30 years in good health. The CDR3 loop reads CASRGPDRVDEQFF. The CDR3 region has the DNA TGTGCCAGCAGAGGCCCGGACAGGGTCGATGAGCAGTTCTTC. Full variable domain (missing parts from reference TRBV7-2 and TRBJ2-1): GAGVSQSPSNKVTEKGKDVELRCDPISGHTALYWYRQSLGQGLEFLIYFQGNSAPDKSGLPSDRFSAERTGGSVSTLTIQRTQQEDSAVYLCASRGPDRVDEQFFGPGTRLTVL.